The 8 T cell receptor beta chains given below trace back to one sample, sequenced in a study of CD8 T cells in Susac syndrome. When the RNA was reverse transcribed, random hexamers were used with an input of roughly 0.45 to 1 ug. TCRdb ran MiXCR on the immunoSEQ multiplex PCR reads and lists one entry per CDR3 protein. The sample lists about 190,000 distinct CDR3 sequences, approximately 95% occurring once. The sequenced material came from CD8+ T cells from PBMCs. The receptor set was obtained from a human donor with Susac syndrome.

The CDR3 bases are TGCAGCCCATCCCCAGGAGCTACTAACTATGGCTACACCTTC. It specifies CSPSPGATNYGYTF. This chain uses TRBV29-1 with TRBJ1-2; D gene uncertain. CDR1 is SQVTM, CDR2 ANQGSEA, per germline. The CDR3 loop spans 14 amino acids. V gave up 8 bases and J gave up 0 bases, with 16 bases separating them.

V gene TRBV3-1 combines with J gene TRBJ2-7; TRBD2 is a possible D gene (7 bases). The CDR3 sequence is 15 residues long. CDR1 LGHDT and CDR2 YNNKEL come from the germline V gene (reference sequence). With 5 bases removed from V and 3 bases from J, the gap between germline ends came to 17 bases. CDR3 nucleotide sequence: TGTGCCAGCAGCGAAAAACAGCGGGGACACTACGAGCAGTACTTC. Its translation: CASSEKQRGHYEQYF.

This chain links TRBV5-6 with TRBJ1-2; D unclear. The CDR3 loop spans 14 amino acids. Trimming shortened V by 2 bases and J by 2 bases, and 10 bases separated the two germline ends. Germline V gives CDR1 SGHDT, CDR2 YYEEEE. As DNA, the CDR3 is TGTGCCAGCAGCTTTTTCGAGGGAAACTATGGCTACACCTTC. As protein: CASSFFEGNYGYTF.

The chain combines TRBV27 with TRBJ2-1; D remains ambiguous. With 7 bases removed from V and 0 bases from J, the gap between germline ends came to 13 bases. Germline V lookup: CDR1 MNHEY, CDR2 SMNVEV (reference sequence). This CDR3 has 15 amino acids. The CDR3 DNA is TGTGCCAGCAATGTGCTGGCGGCCTCCTACAATGAGCAGTTCTTC. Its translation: CASNVLAASYNEQFF.

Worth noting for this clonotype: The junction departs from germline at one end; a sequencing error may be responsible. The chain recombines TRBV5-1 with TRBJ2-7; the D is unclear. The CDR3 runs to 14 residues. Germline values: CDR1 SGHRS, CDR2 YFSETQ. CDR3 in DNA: TGTGCCAGCAGCTCCACATCCGGGTCCTACGAGCAGTACTTC. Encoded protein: CASSSTSGSYEQYF.

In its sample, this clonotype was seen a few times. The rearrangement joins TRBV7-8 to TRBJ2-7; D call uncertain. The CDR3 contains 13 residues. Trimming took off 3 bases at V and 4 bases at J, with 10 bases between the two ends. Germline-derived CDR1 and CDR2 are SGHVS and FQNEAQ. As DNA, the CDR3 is TGTGCCAGCAGCTTGCTGCTGTGGTACGAGCAGTACTTC. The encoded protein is CASSLLLWYEQYF.

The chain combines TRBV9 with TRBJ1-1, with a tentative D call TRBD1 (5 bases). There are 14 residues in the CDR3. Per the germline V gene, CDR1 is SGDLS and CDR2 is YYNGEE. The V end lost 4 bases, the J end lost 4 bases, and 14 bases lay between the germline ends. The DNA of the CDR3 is TGTGCCAGCAGCTTCTCCGGGGGGGGCACTGAAGCTTTCTTT. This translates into CASSFSGGGTEAFF.

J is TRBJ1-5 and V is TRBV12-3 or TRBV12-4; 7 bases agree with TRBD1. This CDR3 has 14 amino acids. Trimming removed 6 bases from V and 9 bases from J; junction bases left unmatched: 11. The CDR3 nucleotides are TGTGCCAGCAGCCAAAGACAGGGTGTGCTGCCCCAGCATTTT. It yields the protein CASSQRQGVLPQHF.